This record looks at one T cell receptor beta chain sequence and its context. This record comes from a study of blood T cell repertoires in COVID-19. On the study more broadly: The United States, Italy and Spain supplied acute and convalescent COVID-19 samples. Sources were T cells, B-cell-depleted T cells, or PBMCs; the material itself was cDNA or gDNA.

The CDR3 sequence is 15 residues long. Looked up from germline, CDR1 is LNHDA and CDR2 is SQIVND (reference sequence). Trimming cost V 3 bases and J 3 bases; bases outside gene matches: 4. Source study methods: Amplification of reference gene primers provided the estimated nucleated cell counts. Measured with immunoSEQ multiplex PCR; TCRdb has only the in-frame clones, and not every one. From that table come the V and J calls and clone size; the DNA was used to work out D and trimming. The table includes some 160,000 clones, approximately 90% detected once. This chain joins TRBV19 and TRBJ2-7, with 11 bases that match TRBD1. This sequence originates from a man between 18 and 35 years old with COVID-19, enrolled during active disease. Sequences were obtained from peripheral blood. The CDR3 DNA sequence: TGTGCCAGTAGTATTGCCGGGACAGGGGGCTACGAGCAGTACTTC. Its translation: CASSIAGTGGYEQYF.